The 25 T cell receptor beta chains in this list originate from one sample, sequenced in a study of T cell clonotyping in hematopoietic cell transplantation. This sample's time point: recipient sample about 28 days before transplant, after cytoreduction. TCRdb's table, derived via immunoSEQ multiplex PCR, lists solely in-frame clones and lacks some. Of tens of thousands of clones in the sample, 90% to 96% are singletons; the top ten hold around 1.5%. Source: peripheral blood mononuclear cells, taken before stem cell transplant. These receptors were collected from a woman aged 50 to 60 with acute myeloid leukemia. Some clones in this sample may be carry-over from other donors' samples.

The chain uses TRBV11-3 and TRBJ1-1, with 7 bases matching TRBD1. CDR3 length: 13 residues. Germline V CDR1 and CDR2: SGHNT, YENEEA. The V segment lost 5 bases and the J segment 3 bases; nucleotides outside the gene matches: 3. The DNA of the CDR3 is TGTGCCAGCAGCGTTGACAGGGACACTGAAGCTTTCTTT. Protein product: CASSVDRDTEAFF.

V usage is TRBV5-1 and J usage is TRBJ1-3; D remains ambiguous. This CDR3 comprises 15 residues. V was cut by 0 bases and J by 0 bases, with 7 bases left in between. Germline V gives CDR1 SGHRS, CDR2 YFSETQ. The CDR3 nucleotides are TGCGCCAGCAGCTTGGCGGCCAGCTCTGGAAACACCATATATTTT. Its protein product is CASSLAASSGNTIYF.

This chain connects TRBV9 to TRBJ1-5; maybe TRBD1 (5 bases). There are 15 residues in the CDR3. The ends were cut back, 3 bases at V and 0 bases at J, with 10 bases in the middle. Looked up from germline, CDR1 is SGDLS and CDR2 is YYNGEE. CDR3 sequence (DNA): TGTGCCAGCAGCGAGACAGCTTATAGCAATCAGCCCCAGCATTTT. Its translation is CASSETAYSNQPQHF.

This rearrangement joins TRBV30 to TRBJ1-1; D unclear. Germline values: CDR1 GTSNPN, CDR2 SVGIG (reference sequence). V was pared by 3 bases and J by 0 bases, with 8 bases between. The CDR3 spans 13 residues. The CDR3 DNA follows: TGTGCCTGGAGGAGGGAATTGAACACTGAAGCTTTCTTT. Protein: CAWRRELNTEAFF.

This CDR3 reads CASSLSGDYGYTF. CDR3 nucleotide sequence: TGTGCCAGCAGTCTGAGCGGGGACTATGGCTACACCTTC. This rearrangement joins TRBV6-1 to TRBJ1-2; the D is unclear. The CDR3 length is 13 residues. V was shortened by 5 bases and J by 3 bases, with 10 bases between the two germline ends. The germline CDR1 and CDR2 sequences are MNHNS and SASEGT.

The chain couples TRBV5-5 to TRBJ1-4; 8 bases align to TRBD1. CDR3 length equals 13 residues. V shed 2 bases, J shed 14 bases, and the junction held 8 bases outside the gene matches. Germline lookup yields CDR1 SGHKS and CDR2 YYEKEE (reference sequence). The CDR3 coding sequence is TGTGCCAGCAGCTTTCGACAGGGGACCCTTCTGTTTTTT. Residues: CASSFRQGTLLFF.

The DNA of the CDR3 is TGTGCCAGCAGCACTAGGACACAGATTAGCACAGATACGCAGTATTTT. Protein sequence: CASSTRTQISTDTQYF. The V gene is TRBV5-4, the J gene TRBJ2-3, with D possibly being TRBD1 or TRBD2 (5 bases each). V was pared by 4 bases and J by 0 bases, with 15 bases between. Germline CDR1 reads SGHNT; CDR2 reads YYREEE (reference sequence). The CDR3 has 16 amino acids.

The chain recombines TRBV28 with TRBJ2-3, with D maybe TRBD2 (5 bases). In germline, CDR1 is MDHEN, CDR2 SYDVKM. The V end lost 5 bases, the J end lost 2 bases, and 14 bases lay between the germline ends. This CDR3 spans 15 amino acids. CDR3 protein: CASSPRGYLTDTQYF. For the CDR3, the DNA is TGTGCCAGCAGTCCTCGCGGGTACCTCACAGATACGCAGTATTTT.

This clone has a single count. The rearrangement links TRBV28 to TRBJ1-5; no firm D call. This CDR3 is 13 amino acids long. Trimming took off 5 bases at V and 5 bases at J, with 10 bases between the two ends. Per germline, CDR1 MDHEN and CDR2 SYDVKM. CDR3 sequence (DNA): TGTGCCAGCAGTAGTCCTTCTGATCAGCCCCAGCATTTT. Amino acids: CASSSPSDQPQHF.

The J gene is TRBJ1-1, the V gene TRBV2; D remains ambiguous. Germline-derived CDR1 and CDR2 are SNHLY and FYNNEI. Between the trimmed V and J ends, which lost 6 bases and 0 bases, there was a span of 11 bases. The CDR3 runs 14 residues. The CDR3 region is CASSRTSLNTEAFF. CDR3 coding DNA: TGTGCCAGCAGCAGGACGAGTCTGAACACTGAAGCTTTCTTT.

The chain uses TRBV4-2 and TRBJ1-5, with 10 nucleotides matching TRBD1. The V segment lost 4 bases and the J segment 6 bases; nucleotides outside the gene matches: 6. The germline CDR1 and CDR2 sequences are LGHNA and YNFKEQ. The CDR3 loop spans 15 amino acids. CDR3 DNA sequence: TGTGCCAGCAGCCCCTCCGGACAGGGGGTTCAGCCCCAGCATTTT. Encoded protein: CASSPSGQGVQPQHF.

This chain uses TRBV10-2 with TRBJ1-1; no reliable D call. This CDR3 comprises 14 residues. Trimming removed 3 bases at V and 0 bases at J, with 8 bases between. Germline-derived CDR1 and CDR2 are WSHSY and SAAADI. The CDR3 DNA reads TGCGCCAGCAGTGACAGTTCATTGAACACTGAAGCTTTCTTT. Amino acid sequence: CASSDSSLNTEAFF.

This chain joins TRBV29-1 and TRBJ1-2, with D hard to call. This CDR3 has 11 amino acids. Germline CDR1 is SQVTM and CDR2 is ANQGSEA. The V and J ends lost 3 bases and 4 bases respectively, with 6 bases between them. CDR3 loop: CSVEWTYGYTF. The CDR3 DNA follows: TGCAGCGTTGAGTGGACCTATGGCTACACCTTC.

The rearrangement links TRBV5-5 to TRBJ2-7; 8 nucleotides agree with TRBD1. This CDR3 has 14 amino acids. V lost 5 bases and J lost 3; bases outside the gene matches: 7. Germline CDR1 SGHKS, CDR2 YYEKEE (reference sequence). The CDR3 bases are TGTGCCAGCAGTTCCGGGACAGGTTTCTACGAGCAGTACTTC. Residues: CASSSGTGFYEQYF.

The chain couples TRBV7-9 to TRBJ1-1; no clear D gene. V gave up 2 bases and J gave up 0 bases, with 7 bases separating them. Germline CDR1 SEHNR, CDR2 FQNEAQ (reference sequence). The CDR3 totals 14 residues. CDR3 nucleotide sequence: TGTGCCAGCAGCTTAAACGGGGTGAACACTGAAGCTTTCTTT. Translation: CASSLNGVNTEAFF.

This sequence joins TRBV4-1 and TRBJ2-7, with TRBD1 identical over 10 bases. Germline CDR1 MGHRA, CDR2 YSYEKL. The CDR3 runs 16 residues. V was clipped by 3 bases and J by 2 bases; unmatched bases: 7. CDR3 loop: CASSHPAGQGAYEQYF. As DNA, the CDR3 is TGCGCCAGCAGCCACCCCGCCGGACAGGGGGCCTACGAGCAGTACTTC.

This chain uses TRBV4-1 with TRBJ2-3; D is ambiguous. The CDR3 has 14 amino acids. Deletions cut 1 base from V and 0 bases from J, with 5 bases between. Germline CDR1 reads MGHRA; CDR2 reads YSYEKL. The CDR3 nucleotides are TGCGCCAGCAGCCAAGGTTATAGCACAGATACGCAGTATTTT. Encoded protein: CASSQGYSTDTQYF.

V usage is TRBV4-1 and J usage is TRBJ1-1; D is perhaps TRBD1 (5 bases). The CDR3 runs 15 residues. Germline V gene data show CDR1 as MGHRA and CDR2 as YSYEKL. Trimming stripped 2 bases from V and 2 bases from J, with 12 bases between. The CDR3 nucleotides read TGCGCCAGCAGCCAACAGGGACGCCTTAACACTGAAGCTTTCTTT. Protein sequence: CASSQQGRLNTEAFF.

The V call is TRBV6-1, the J call TRBJ1-5; possible D gene TRBD1, 6 bases. V gave up 2 bases and J gave up 2 bases, with 10 bases separating them. The CDR3 loop spans 15 amino acids. Germline CDR1 and CDR2: MNHNS and SASEGT. This chain's CDR3 is CASSERSGGNQPQHF. In nucleotides, the CDR3 is TGTGCCAGCAGTGAACGTTCAGGGGGCAATCAGCCCCAGCATTTT.

This chain connects TRBV5-1 to TRBJ1-2; possible D gene TRBD1, 6 bases. V lost 4 bases and J 1 base, leaving 11 bases between the germline ends. This CDR3 is 14 amino acids long. The V gene's germline CDR1 is SGHRS and CDR2 YFSETQ. The CDR3 reads CASSPDSLNYGYTF. The CDR3 nucleotides read TGCGCCAGCAGCCCGGACAGCCTTAACTATGGCTACACCTTC.

This chain joins TRBV11-3 and TRBJ1-6, with TRBD1 matching over 9 bases. The V gene end was trimmed by 5 bases and the J gene end by 7 bases; junction bases not matched to a gene: 6. CDR1 is SGHNT and CDR2 is YENEEA in the germline V gene. This CDR3 contains 15 residues. The CDR3 sequence: CASSQNGQGNSPLHF. CDR3 in DNA: TGTGCCAGCAGCCAGAACGGACAGGGGAATTCACCCCTCCACTTT.

The chain couples TRBV10-2 to TRBJ2-6; 8 positions match TRBD2. Germline V CDR1 and CDR2: WSHSY, SAAADI. Losses at the gene ends were 7 bases for V and 2 bases for J; bases not matched to a gene: 10. The CDR3 totals 17 residues. The CDR3 DNA follows: TGCGCCAGCATTCGTGGACTAGCTCTGGCTGGGGCCAACGTCCTGACTTTC. Translation gives CASIRGLALAGANVLTF.

The V call is TRBV9, the J call TRBJ2-1; a possible D gene is TRBD2 (6 bases). In germline, CDR1 is SGDLS, CDR2 YYNGEE. V dropped 0 bases and J dropped 0 bases, with 7 bases sitting between them. CDR3 length: 15 residues. CDR3: CASSVVDYSYNEQFF. The CDR3 DNA reads TGTGCCAGCAGCGTAGTGGACTACTCCTACAATGAGCAGTTCTTC. The full variable domain, its missing parts supplied by reference TRBV9 and TRBJ2-1, is DSGVTQTPKHLITATGQRVTLRCSPRSGDLSVYWYQQSLDQGLQFLIQYYNGEERAKGNILERFSAQQFPDLHSELNLSSLELGDSALYFCASSVVDYSYNEQFFGPGTRLTVL.

This chain links TRBV30 with TRBJ2-5, with 9 nucleotides matching TRBD1. Germline CDR1 is GTSNPN and CDR2 is SVGIG (reference sequence). Trimming cost V 3 bases and J 5 bases; bases outside gene matches: 7. The CDR3 consists of 14 residues. In DNA form, the CDR3 reads TGTGCCTGGAGGCTACAGGGGGCGGTGGAGACCCAGTACTTC. Amino acids: CAWRLQGAVETQYF.

The V call is TRBV7-6, the J call TRBJ1-5, with D unclear. CDR1 is SGHVS, CDR2 FNYEAQ, per germline. This CDR3 is 16 amino acids long. With 1 base removed from V and 0 bases from J, the gap between germline ends came to 10 bases. The CDR3 region is CASSLGAPYSNQPQHF. CDR3 DNA: TGTGCCAGCAGCTTAGGGGCTCCATATAGCAATCAGCCCCAGCATTTT.